This T cell receptor (beta chain) emerged from a study of beta chain features in type 1 diabetes. Points from the study as a whole: Among type 1 diabetes patients, VDJ junctions had fewer insertions and more deletions.

This clone was found a few times. What it recognizes is unknown. Cell sorting via CD45RO/CCR7/CD25/CD127/CD95/CD27 was performed to obtain CD4+ naive, central memory, regulatory and stem cell-like memory cells. Sequenced material consisted of expressed TCRB transcripts (all of the isolated RNA was reverse transcribed). Clones were read by immunoSEQ multiplex PCR, and TCRdb kept only the in-frame ones, dropping some. The table records 310,000 or so clones, 7.5% to 9% of them present only once. The sequenced material came from central memory CD4+ T cells from blood. This clonotype was sampled from a woman aged 18-29 years in good health.

The CDR3 region is CSVVDVDTQYF. In nucleotides, the CDR3 is TGCAGTGTTGTGGATGTCGATACGCAGTATTTT. This chain connects TRBV20-1 to TRBJ2-3; D gene ambiguous. The CDR3 extends over 11 amino acids. V dropped 7 bases and J dropped 6 bases, with 11 bases sitting between them. From germline, CDR1 is DFQATT and CDR2 SNEGSKA (reference sequence).